Shown below are 23 T cell receptor beta chains from a single sample sequenced in a study of cytomegalovirus exposure and HLA in healthy donors. PCR was performed using 60 Vbeta and 13 Jbeta primers. TCRdb keeps only in-frame clones here, not all; method: immunoSEQ multiplex PCR. The sample contains some 60,000 clones, 83% of which appear only once. The sequenced sample consisted of PBMCs. The receptor source for this set is a human donor in good health.

This chain uses TRBV6-5 with TRBJ2-7, with a possible D match to TRBD2 (5 bases). The CDR3 extends over 13 amino acids. Germline V gene sequence: CDR1 MNHEY, CDR2 SVGAGI. The V gene lost 2 bases and the J gene lost 4 bases, with 9 bases spanning the gap. The CDR3 is CASSYAEAYEQYF. CDR3 bases: TGTGCCAGCAGTTACGCGGAGGCGTACGAGCAGTACTTC.

V gene TRBV4-1 combines with J gene TRBJ2-7; no clear D gene. This CDR3 is 14 amino acids long. Trimming took 4 bases from V and 3 from J, leaving 13 bases between them. Germline assignment: CDR1 MGHRA and CDR2 YSYEKL. The CDR3 DNA is TGCGCCAGCAGCCCGAGTCCTGATCTCTACGAGCAGTACTTC. Translated: CASSPSPDLYEQYF.

The genes are TRBV7-2 and TRBJ2-2; unclear D gene. CDR1 SGHTA and CDR2 FQGNSA come from the germline V gene. The CDR3 sequence is 16 residues long. V lost 2 bases to trimming and J lost 4 bases, with 14 bases between them. The CDR3 nucleotides read TGTGCCAGCAGCTTAACGCTCACCATACTCACCGGGGAGCTGTTTTTT. Protein product: CASSLTLTILTGELFF.

The J gene is TRBJ2-3, the V gene TRBV5-1, with 10 bases lining up with TRBD2. CDR3 length equals 18 residues. Germline trimming cut 5 bases from V and 2 bases from J; bases unmatched to any gene: 14. Germline V gene lookup returns CDR1 SGHRS and CDR2 YFSETQ. CDR3 amino acids: CASRNGVPLAGVTDTQYF. CDR3 DNA: TGCGCCAGCAGAAACGGGGTCCCTCTAGCGGGGGTCACAGATACGCAGTATTTT.

The chain has TRBV6-6 and TRBJ2-1; D call uncertain. The CDR3 is made up of 12 amino acids. Germline lookup yields CDR1 MNHNY and CDR2 SVGAGI (reference sequence). The V end lost 6 bases, the J end lost 8 bases, and 11 bases lay between the germline ends. The CDR3 DNA sequence: TGTGCCAGCAGGCGTCAAGAAGATGAGCAGTTCTTC. It yields the protein CASRRQEDEQFF.

The chain employs TRBV11-3 and TRBJ2-1, with 7 bases that match TRBD2. This CDR3 has 16 amino acids. In germline, CDR1 is SGHNT, CDR2 YENEEA. Losses at the gene ends were 3 bases for V and 0 bases for J; bases not matched to a gene: 5. CDR3 amino acids: CASSLRGSSSYNEQFF. The CDR3 coding sequence is TGTGCCAGCAGCTTGCGGGGGAGTAGCTCCTACAATGAGCAGTTCTTC.

The chain combines TRBV7-6 with TRBJ2-3; 11 bases fit TRBD2. The V gene end was trimmed by 5 bases and the J gene end by 2 bases; junction bases not matched to a gene: 6. The CDR3 consists of 16 residues. CDR1 and CDR2 (germline): SGHVS, FNYEAQ. Here the CDR3 DNA reads TGTGCCAGCAGCCCCACTAGCGGGAGTAACACAGATACGCAGTATTTT. Translating it yields CASSPTSGSNTDTQYF.

CDR3 amino acids: CASSKSRDRVNQPQHF. DNA for the CDR3: TGTGCCAGCAGCAAGTCCCGGGACAGGGTCAATCAGCCCCAGCATTTT. The chain couples TRBV7-2 to TRBJ1-5; 9 nucleotides agree with TRBD1. Germline V CDR1 and CDR2: SGHTA, FQGNSA. V lost 5 bases, J lost 3 bases, and 8 bases stayed unmatched. The CDR3 length is 16 residues.

This chain uses TRBV6-4 with TRBJ2-3, with D perhaps matching TRBD2 (5 bases). CDR1 MRHNA and CDR2 SNTAGT come from the germline V gene. Between the trimmed V and J ends, which lost 11 bases and 6 bases, there was a span of 21 bases. CDR3 length: 14 residues. DNA for the CDR3: TGTGCCTCGGCGCGGGCGGGCGAAGGTGATACGCAGTATTTT. It is translated as CASARAGEGDTQYF.

The chain has TRBV7-9 and TRBJ2-1, with D perhaps TRBD2 (5 bases). The CDR3 is 15 amino acids. Between the trimmed V and J ends, which lost 4 bases and 4 bases, there was a span of 14 bases. Germline V gene data show CDR1 as SEHNR and CDR2 as FQNEAQ (reference sequence). The CDR3 protein is CASSYGRGLYNEQFF. The DNA for the CDR3 is TGTGCCAGCAGCTATGGGCGAGGACTTTACAATGAGCAGTTCTTC.

The V and J genes are TRBV27 and TRBJ2-1, with 9 bases lining up with TRBD2. Germline trimming cut 5 bases from V and 7 bases from J; bases unmatched to any gene: 9. Per the germline V gene, CDR1 is MNHEY and CDR2 is SMNVEV (reference sequence). The CDR3 totals 15 residues. The DNA for the CDR3 is TGTGCCAGCAGTCCCTACTGGACTAGCGCGAATGAGCAGTTCTTC. It encodes CASSPYWTSANEQFF.

The J gene is TRBJ1-4, the V gene TRBV2; the match to TRBD1 covers 8 bases. Germline assignment: CDR1 SNHLY and CDR2 FYNNEI. J lost 0 bases, V lost 5 bases, and 2 bases had no gene match. The CDR3 sequence is 15 residues long. CDR3 nucleotides: TGTGCCAGCAGTAAGGACAGGGCAACTAATGAAAAACTGTTTTTT. This translates into CASSKDRATNEKLFF.

The V and J genes are TRBV5-8 and TRBJ1-5; TRBD1 matches 8 bases. Trimming took 0 bases from V and 0 from J; bases not matched to a gene: 8. This CDR3 has 18 amino acids. CDR1 and CDR2 (germline): SGHTS, YDEGEE. CDR3: CASSLDRGKRYSNQPQHF. The CDR3, as DNA: TGTGCCAGCAGCTTGGACAGGGGGAAGAGATATAGCAATCAGCCCCAGCATTTT.

CDR3 in amino acids: CASSPLISGAGELFF. CDR3 DNA: TGTGCCAGCTCGCCTCTGATTTCGGGAGCTGGGGAGCTGTTTTTT. The chain uses TRBV18 and TRBJ2-2; D perhaps matches TRBD2 (6 bases). Trimming left V 6 bases short and J 8 bases short, with 19 bases between. There are 15 residues in the CDR3. Per the germline V gene, CDR1 is KGHSH and CDR2 is LQKENI.

In its sample, this clone was seen a few times. The chain has TRBV7-2 and TRBJ2-7, with TRBD2 matching over 7 bases. The length of the CDR3 is 13 residues. The germline gives CDR1 SGHTA, CDR2 FQGNSA. J lost 6 bases, V lost 4 bases, and 6 bases had no gene match. The CDR3 bases are TGTGCCAGCAGCTCGCAGTGGGGGGGCGAGCAGTACTTC. This gives the protein CASSSQWGGEQYF.

V gene TRBV7-2 combines with J gene TRBJ1-1; no clear D. V gave up 1 base and J gave up 5 bases, with 11 bases separating them. The CDR3 contains 14 residues. Germline CDR1 reads SGHTA; CDR2 reads FQGNSA. CDR3 residues: CASSLVTGKTEAFF. The CDR3 DNA is TGTGCCAGCAGCTTAGTGACGGGGAAGACTGAAGCTTTCTTT.

The chain recombines TRBV7-2 with TRBJ2-5; D gene ambiguous. CDR1 SGHTA and CDR2 FQGNSA come from the germline V gene. Trimming cost V 5 bases and J 2 bases, with 12 bases left between them. The CDR3 runs 14 residues. CDR3 in DNA: TGTGCCAGCAGCCAACTCCCGGGTCAAGAGACCCAGTACTTC. It specifies CASSQLPGQETQYF.

The chain recombines TRBV7-3 with TRBJ2-5; 7 bases align to TRBD1. The CDR3 covers 15 residues. J gave up 4 bases and V 5 bases, and 10 bases lay outside the gene matches. The germline CDR1 and CDR2 sequences are SGHTA and FQGTGA. In nucleotides, the CDR3 is TGTGCCAGCAGCCCTCAGGGACAGATGGGAGAGACCCAGTACTTC. Its translation: CASSPQGQMGETQYF.

The chain is built from TRBV7-2 and TRBJ2-7; TRBD2 matches 11 bases. The CDR3 has 14 amino acids. V shed 2 bases, J shed 4 bases, and the junction held 1 base outside the gene matches. The V gene's germline CDR1 is SGHTA and CDR2 FQGNSA. The CDR3 nucleotides are TGTGCCAGCAGCTTAACTAGCGGGAGTTACGAGCAGTACTTC. This codes for CASSLTSGSYEQYF.

The V gene is TRBV7-2, the J gene TRBJ2-3; TRBD2 agrees at 9 bases. J was trimmed by 4 bases and V by 4 bases; bases with no gene match: 12. This CDR3 contains 17 residues. The V gene's germline CDR1 is SGHTA and CDR2 FQGNSA. This CDR3 is CASSSPLGAGGADTQYF. The CDR3 coding sequence is TGTGCCAGCAGCTCACCCTTAGGAGCGGGAGGCGCAGATACGCAGTATTTT.

The rearrangement uses TRBV6-5 and TRBJ1-1, with D uncertain. Trimming stripped 4 bases from V and 2 bases from J, with 17 bases between. Germline CDR1 MNHEY, CDR2 SVGAGI. The length of the CDR3 is 16 residues. The CDR3, as DNA: TGTGCCAGCAGTTTGTTCGGTGCGGTACATAACACTGAAGCTTTCTTT. Translating gives CASSLFGAVHNTEAFF.

The rearrangement uses TRBV6-1 and TRBJ2-7; 9 bases agree with TRBD1. After removal of 6 bases from V and 2 bases from J, the junction contained 5 bases not matched to a gene. This CDR3 spans 14 amino acids. Looked up from germline, CDR1 is MNHNS and CDR2 is SASEGT. As DNA, the CDR3 is TGTGCCAGCAGAAGACAGGGGGGAACCTACGAGCAGTACTTC. Residues: CASRRQGGTYEQYF.

This clone has just one count. The rearrangement uses TRBV5-1 and TRBJ2-5; D is possibly TRBD1 (6 bases). CDR3 length: 13 amino acids. V shed 7 bases and J shed 4 bases, with 14 bases lying between them. Germline CDR1 SGHRS, CDR2 YFSETQ. This CDR3 reads CASCNGQRETQYF. DNA of the CDR3: TGCGCCAGCTGCAATGGACAGCGAGAGACCCAGTACTTC.